Listed here are 24 T cell receptor beta chains from one sample, sequenced in a study of blood T cell repertoires in COVID-19 (dated by TCRdb to about 2020). To prepare the library, the immunoSEQ multiplex PCR assay was applied. What TCRdb holds here is the immuneACCESS table cut down to in-frame rearrangements. Part of the clones is not present; checked against another copy, under half of the missing clones reflect an unresolved V gene, and the others are unexplained. The sample contains 70,000 to 90,000 clones, 74% of them found a single time. Together, the top ten hold approximately 2.4% of the sample. Sequencing used peripheral blood. The source of these receptors is a human donor with acute or convalescent COVID-19. The donor label of this sample is uncertain.

This chain joins TRBV4-2 and TRBJ1-2, with D unclear. Trimming took off 0 bases at V and 2 bases at J, with 10 bases between the two ends. The CDR3 is 15 residues long. Germline V gene sequence: CDR1 LGHNA, CDR2 YNFKEQ. CDR3 sequence (DNA): TGTGCCAGCAGCCAAGATACGGGTGGGAACTATGGCTACACCTTC. It specifies CASSQDTGGNYGYTF.

The chain uses TRBV7-2 and TRBJ1-4; 8 nucleotides line up with TRBD1. The CDR3 runs 15 residues. Germline V gene data show CDR1 as SGHTA and CDR2 as FQGNSA. V gave up 4 bases and J gave up 4 bases; unmatched junction bases: 5. The CDR3 DNA reads as TGTGCCAGCAGCTCGCAGGGGGCTGGTAATGAAAAACTGTTTTTT. Protein: CASSSQGAGNEKLFF. Filled out from reference TRBV7-2 and TRBJ1-4, the complete variable domain reads GAGVSQSPSNKVTEKGKDVELRCDPISGHTALYWYRQSLGQGLEFLIYFQGNSAPDKSGLPSDRFSAERTGGSVSTLTIQRTQQEDSAVYLCASSSQGAGNEKLFFGSGTQLSVL.

This clone showed up just a few times. The V and J genes are TRBV28 and TRBJ1-5, with 9 nucleotides matching TRBD1. Germline CDR1 reads MDHEN; CDR2 reads SYDVKM. The CDR3 consists of 15 residues. V lost 4 bases, J lost 3 bases, and 4 bases stayed unmatched. CDR3 bases: TGTGCCAGCAGTTACAGGGGGCATGTCAATCAGCCCCAGCATTTT. Its translation: CASSYRGHVNQPQHF.

The rearrangement joins TRBV7-2 to TRBJ1-1, with 7 bases that match TRBD1. There are 16 residues in the CDR3. From germline, CDR1 is SGHTA and CDR2 FQGNSA. Trimming took 6 bases from V and 5 from J; bases not matched to a gene: 15. The CDR3 sequence: CASSLDLARGKTEAFF. The CDR3 DNA sequence: TGTGCCAGCAGTCTTGACCTGGCCAGGGGGAAGACTGAAGCTTTCTTT.

The gene calls are TRBV29-1 and TRBJ2-1; D may be TRBD1 (6 bases). The germline CDR1 and CDR2 sequences are SQVTM and ANQGSEA. V lost 4 bases, J lost 4 bases, and 11 bases lay in between. This CDR3 contains 13 residues. CDR3 nucleotides: TGCAGCGTTGCTGGGGGCGCGTACAATGAGCAGTTCTTC. As protein: CSVAGGAYNEQFF.

The chain joins TRBV7-9 to TRBJ2-1; TRBD2 matches at 7 bases. Germline assignment: CDR1 SEHNR and CDR2 FQNEAQ (reference sequence). The V and J ends lost 0 bases and 5 bases, in that order; junction bases with no gene match: 7. The CDR3 spans 16 residues. The CDR3 nucleotides are TGTGCCAGCAGCTTAGCGGGACTACCTCGTAACAATGAGCAGTTCTTC. It translates to CASSLAGLPRNNEQFF.

The chain uses TRBV7-7 and TRBJ1-2; the D gene is possibly TRBD1 (5 bases). V lost 1 base and J lost 2, with 14 bases in between. Looked up from germline, CDR1 is SSHAT and CDR2 is FNYEAQ (reference sequence). The CDR3 is 16 amino acids. This CDR3 is CASSLEGEGSNYGYTF. CDR3 nucleotides: TGTGCCAGCAGCTTAGAAGGGGAGGGATCCAACTATGGCTACACCTTC.

The chain is built from TRBV10-1 and TRBJ2-3; TRBD2 matches at 9 bases. Germline CDR1 is WNHNN and CDR2 is SYGVQD (reference sequence). Trimming took 0 bases from V and 0 from J; bases not matched to a gene: 7. This CDR3 contains 18 residues. CDR3 in DNA: TGCGCCAGCAGTGAGTCGATCCCCACTAGCGGGAGCACAGATACGCAGTATTTT. Amino acids: CASSESIPTSGSTDTQYF.

This clone appeared a single time. Mismatch with germline at one junction end may stem from a read error. This chain links TRBV2 with TRBJ2-2; D is possibly TRBD1 (5 bases). The length of the CDR3 is 14 residues. Germline lookup yields CDR1 SNHLY and CDR2 FYNNEI. DNA of the CDR3: TGTGCAAGCAAGGGGCCATTCAACACCGGGGAGCTGTTTTTT. Protein: CASKGPFNTGELFF.

The chain has TRBV7-9 and TRBJ2-1; TRBD2 matches at 12 bases. V lost 2 bases to trimming and J lost 6 bases; unmatched junction nucleotides: 5. The CDR3 is 16 amino acids. CDR1 is SEHNR, CDR2 FQNEAQ, per germline (reference sequence). The CDR3 region has the DNA TGTGCCAGCAGCTTATTCGCTAGCGGGGGGGCCAATGAGCAGTTCTTC. It translates to CASSLFASGGANEQFF.

CDR3 region: CASSVGRQHNYGYTF. The CDR3 DNA sequence: TGTGCCAGCAGCGTAGGACGACAGCATAACTATGGCTACACCTTC. The chain is built from TRBV9 and TRBJ1-2, with D perhaps TRBD1 (5 bases). The V end was cut by 0 bases, the J end by 1 base, with 10 bases between. Germline V gene lookup returns CDR1 SGDLS and CDR2 YYNGEE. This CDR3 has 15 amino acids.

This clone was recorded only once. The chain is built from TRBV9 and TRBJ2-2; TRBD1 matches at 9 bases. Losses at the gene ends were 4 bases for V and 4 bases for J; bases not matched to a gene: 5. The CDR3 consists of 15 residues. The germline gives CDR1 SGDLS, CDR2 YYNGEE. The chain's CDR3 is CASSSRDRATGELFF. For the CDR3, the DNA is TGTGCCAGCAGCTCCCGGGACAGGGCCACCGGGGAGCTGTTTTTT.

V usage is TRBV6-5 and J usage is TRBJ2-6; D gene unclear. Germline V lookup: CDR1 MNHEY, CDR2 SVGAGI. The CDR3 loop spans 14 amino acids. The V end lost 6 bases, the J end lost 0 bases, and 6 bases lay between the germline ends. This CDR3 reads CASRRVSGANVLTF. The CDR3 DNA follows: TGTGCCAGCAGAAGAGTCTCTGGGGCCAACGTCCTGACTTTC.

The chain carries TRBV6-5 and TRBJ2-7, with D uncertain. Germline V lookup: CDR1 MNHEY, CDR2 SVGAGI. The CDR3 spans 12 residues. V was trimmed by 5 bases and J by 3 bases, leaving 8 bases between them. The CDR3 DNA follows: TGTGCCAGCAGTCCCGACAACTACGAGCAGTACGTC. This sequence encodes CASSPDNYEQYV.

V is TRBV24-1 and J is TRBJ1-5; 7 bases fit TRBD1. The CDR3 is 16 amino acids. J gave up 6 bases and V 4 bases, and 11 bases lay outside the gene matches. Germline lookup yields CDR1 KGHDR and CDR2 SFDVKD. This CDR3 reads CATSDGGQVAGQPQHF. The CDR3 coding sequence is TGTGCCACCAGTGACGGAGGACAGGTTGCGGGTCAGCCCCAGCATTTT.

The chain uses TRBV5-6 and TRBJ2-7, with 8 bases that match TRBD1. The ends lost 5 bases at V and 7 bases at J; junction bases unmatched: 8. Per germline, CDR1 SGHDT and CDR2 YYEEEE. The CDR3 has 13 amino acids. The CDR3 protein is CASRGQGLAEQYV. Written as DNA, the CDR3 is TGTGCCAGCAGAGGACAGGGCCTCGCGGAGCAGTACGTC.

The V call is TRBV7-8, the J call TRBJ1-1; no clear D. Germline CDR1 reads SGHVS; CDR2 reads FQNEAQ. The CDR3 extends over 13 amino acids. Trimming removed 5 bases at V and 3 bases at J, with 10 bases between. In DNA form, the CDR3 reads TGTGCCAGCAGCCTAATCCTGTACACTGAAGCTTTCTTT. Its translation: CASSLILYTEAFF.

This clone was found many times. V gene TRBV10-1 combines with J gene TRBJ1-2; D possibly corresponds to TRBD1 (5 bases). V lost 8 bases to trimming and J lost 8 bases, with 12 bases between them. In germline, CDR1 is WNHNN, CDR2 SYGVQD (reference sequence). The CDR3 is 11 amino acids. DNA of the CDR3: TGCGCCAGCGGAGACAGTGGCGGCTACACCTTC. Translating gives CASGDSGGYTF.

The CDR3 reads CASSPGLSTDTQYF. The CDR3 bases are TGTGCCAGCAGTCCTGGACTTAGCACAGATACGCAGTATTTT. The chain employs TRBV27 and TRBJ2-3, with D perhaps matching TRBD2 (5 bases). Germline V gene data show CDR1 as MNHEY and CDR2 as SMNVEV (reference sequence). Trimming took 5 bases from V and 0 from J, leaving 9 bases between them. CDR3 length: 14 residues.

This sequence joins TRBV6-1 and TRBJ2-5; 7 nucleotides match TRBD2. The junction had 13 bases not matched to a gene; V was cut back by 3 bases and J by 9 bases. Looked up from germline, CDR1 is MNHNS and CDR2 is SASEGT. The CDR3 is 15 residues long. This CDR3 reads CASSESGLTAGAQYF. CDR3 DNA: TGTGCCAGCAGTGAGTCGGGACTAACCGCGGGGGCCCAGTACTTC.

The table lists this clone with a few counts. The chain joins TRBV7-8 to TRBJ2-1; 7 bases are a match to TRBD2. The junction had 13 bases not matched to a gene; V was cut back by 1 base and J by 13 bases. The CDR3 has 15 residues. Looked up from germline, CDR1 is SGHVS and CDR2 is FQNEAQ. CDR3 amino acids: CASSLEGRSGMDQFF. The CDR3, as DNA: TGTGCCAGCAGCTTAGAAGGTAGGAGCGGGATGGATCAGTTCTTC.

This chain joins TRBV5-6 and TRBJ1-2, with 7 bases fitting TRBD1. The V gene end was trimmed by 1 base and the J gene end by 4 bases; junction bases not matched to a gene: 4. The CDR3 is 14 residues long. Looked up from germline, CDR1 is SGHDT and CDR2 is YYEEEE. DNA for the CDR3: TGTGCCAGCAGCTTGCTCCAGGGGGGCTATGGCTACACCTTC. Residues: CASSLLQGGYGYTF.

This clone is a singleton in its sample. The rearrangement uses TRBV6-1 and TRBJ1-2, with 10 bases lining up with TRBD1. The CDR3 covers 14 residues. Trimming at V came to 3 bases and at J to 7 bases, leaving 5 bases not matched to a gene. Germline V CDR1 and CDR2: MNHNS, SASEGT. The CDR3 region has the DNA TGTGCCAGCAGTGAGGGACAGGGGATAGCTGGCTACACCTTC. This codes for CASSEGQGIAGYTF.

The J gene is TRBJ1-1, the V gene TRBV7-9; no clear D gene. V was trimmed by 8 bases and J by 0 bases, leaving 16 bases between them. Per germline, CDR1 SEHNR and CDR2 FQNEAQ (reference sequence). The CDR3 extends over 15 amino acids. CDR3 loop: CASRLDGIMNTEAFF. The CDR3 bases are TGTGCCAGCCGCCTGGACGGGATAATGAACACTGAAGCTTTCTTT.